Included here is one TCR beta chain sequence, with context. The entry originates in a study of blood T cell repertoires in COVID-19. Original processing notes: It was from reference gene primer amplification that nucleated cell counts were estimated. Method: immunoSEQ multiplex PCR; TCRdb's copy keeps in-frame clones and lacks some. The DNA gave D and trimming, while V, J and clone size come from that table. This sample has approximately 100,000 clones, with around 80% found just once. This CDR3 region has 12 residues. V was clipped by 4 bases and J by 13 bases; unmatched bases: 9. The germline V gene has CDR1 MDHEN and CDR2 SYDVKM.

This TCR came from an elderly woman with active or convalescent COVID-19. The rearrangement uses TRBV28 and TRBJ2-7; TRBD1 matches 8 bases. The sample taken for sequencing was peripheral blood. Here the CDR3 reads CASSSYGQGVYF. The CDR3 region has the DNA TGTGCCAGCAGTTCGTACGGACAGGGTGTATACTTC.